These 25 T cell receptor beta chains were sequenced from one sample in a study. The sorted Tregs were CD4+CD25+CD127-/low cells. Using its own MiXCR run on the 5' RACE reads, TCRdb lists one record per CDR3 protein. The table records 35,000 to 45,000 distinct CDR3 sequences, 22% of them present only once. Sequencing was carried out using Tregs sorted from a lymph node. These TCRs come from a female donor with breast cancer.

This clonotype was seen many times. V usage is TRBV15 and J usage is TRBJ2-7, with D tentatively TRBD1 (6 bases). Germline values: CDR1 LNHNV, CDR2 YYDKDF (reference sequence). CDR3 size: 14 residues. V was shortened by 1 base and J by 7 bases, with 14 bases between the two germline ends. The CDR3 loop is CATSRAGRGGEQYF. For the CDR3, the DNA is TGTGCCACCAGCAGAGCTGGCAGGGGTGGGGAGCAGTACTTC.

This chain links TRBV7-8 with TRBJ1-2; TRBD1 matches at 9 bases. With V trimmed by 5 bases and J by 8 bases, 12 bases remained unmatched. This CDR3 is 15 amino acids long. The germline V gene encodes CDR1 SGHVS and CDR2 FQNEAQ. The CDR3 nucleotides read TGTGCCAGCAGCGGAGCCACACAGGGGGCCGGCGGCTACACCTTC. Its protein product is CASSGATQGAGGYTF.

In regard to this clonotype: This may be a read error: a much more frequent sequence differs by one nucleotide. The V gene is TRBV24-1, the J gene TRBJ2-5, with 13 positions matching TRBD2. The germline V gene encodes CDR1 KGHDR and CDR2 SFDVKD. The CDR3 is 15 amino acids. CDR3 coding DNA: TGTGCCACCAGTGAGGGACTAGCGGGATTGGAGACCAAGTACTTC. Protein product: CATSEGLAGLETKYF.

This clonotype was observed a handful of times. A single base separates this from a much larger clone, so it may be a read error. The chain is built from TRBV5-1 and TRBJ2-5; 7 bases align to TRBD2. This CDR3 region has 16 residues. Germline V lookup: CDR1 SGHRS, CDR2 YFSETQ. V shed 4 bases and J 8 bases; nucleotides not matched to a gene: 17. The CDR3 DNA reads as TGCGCCAGCAGCGTGGAGGCTAGCGGTTCTTATGAAACCCAGTACTTC. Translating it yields CASSVEASGSYETQYF.

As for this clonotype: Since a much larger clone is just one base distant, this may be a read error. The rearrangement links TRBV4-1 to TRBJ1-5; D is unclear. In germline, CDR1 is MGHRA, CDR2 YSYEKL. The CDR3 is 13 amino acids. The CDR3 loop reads CASTQAPNQPQHF. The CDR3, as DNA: TGCGCCAGCACCCAAGCACCTAATCAGCCCCAGCATTTT.

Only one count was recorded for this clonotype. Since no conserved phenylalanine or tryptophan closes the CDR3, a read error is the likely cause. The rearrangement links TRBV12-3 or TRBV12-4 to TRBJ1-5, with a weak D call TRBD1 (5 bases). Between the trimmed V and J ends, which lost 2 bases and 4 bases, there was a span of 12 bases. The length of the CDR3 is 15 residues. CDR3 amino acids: CASSLWQGENQPQHL. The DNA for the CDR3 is TGTGCCAGCAGTTTATGGCAGGGAGAGAATCAGCCCCAGCATCTT.

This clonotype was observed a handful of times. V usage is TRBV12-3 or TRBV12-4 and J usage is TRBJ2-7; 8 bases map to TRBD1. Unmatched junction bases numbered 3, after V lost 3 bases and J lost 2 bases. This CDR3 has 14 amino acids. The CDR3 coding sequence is TGTGCCAGCAGTTTTGGACAGGGAACCTACGAGCAGTACTTC. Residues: CASSFGQGTYEQYF.

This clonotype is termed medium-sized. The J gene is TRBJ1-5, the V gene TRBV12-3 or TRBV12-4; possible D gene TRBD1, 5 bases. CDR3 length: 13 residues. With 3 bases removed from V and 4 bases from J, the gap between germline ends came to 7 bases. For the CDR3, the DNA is TGTGCCAGCAGTTTCGGGGGGAATCAGCCCCAGCATTTT. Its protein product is CASSFGGNQPQHF.

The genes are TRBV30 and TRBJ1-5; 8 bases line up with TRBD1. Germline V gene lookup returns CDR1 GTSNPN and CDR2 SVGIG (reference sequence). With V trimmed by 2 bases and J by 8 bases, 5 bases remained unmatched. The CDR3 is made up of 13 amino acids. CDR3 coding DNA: TGTGCCTGGAGTTTACAGGGGGGTGAGCCCCAGCATTTT. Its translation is CAWSLQGGEPQHF.

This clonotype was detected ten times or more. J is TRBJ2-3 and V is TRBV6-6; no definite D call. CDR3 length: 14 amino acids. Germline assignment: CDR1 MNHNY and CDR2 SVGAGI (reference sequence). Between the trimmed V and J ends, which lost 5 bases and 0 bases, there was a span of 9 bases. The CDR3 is CASSDPSSTDTQYF. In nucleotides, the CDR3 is TGTGCCAGCAGTGACCCATCTAGCACAGATACGCAGTATTTT.

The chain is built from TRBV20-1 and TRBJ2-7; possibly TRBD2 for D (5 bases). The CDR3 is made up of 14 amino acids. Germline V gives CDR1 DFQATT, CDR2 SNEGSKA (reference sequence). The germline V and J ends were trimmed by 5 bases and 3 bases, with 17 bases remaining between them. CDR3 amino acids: CSASEASRNYEQYF. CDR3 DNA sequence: TGCAGTGCTTCGGAGGCTAGCAGGAACTACGAGCAGTACTTC.

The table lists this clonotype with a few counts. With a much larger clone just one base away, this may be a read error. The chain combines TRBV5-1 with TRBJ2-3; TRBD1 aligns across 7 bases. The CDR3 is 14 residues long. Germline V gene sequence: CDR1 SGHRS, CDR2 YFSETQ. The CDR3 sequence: CASSSQGSTDTRYF. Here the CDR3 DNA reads TGCGCCAGCAGCTCACAGGGGTCGACAGATACGCGGTATTTT. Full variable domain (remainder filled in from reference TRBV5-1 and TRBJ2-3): KAGVTQTPRYLIKTRGQQVTLSCSPISGHRSVSWYQQTPGQGLQFLFEYFSETQRNKGNFPGRFSGRQFSNSRSEMNVSTLELGDSALYLCASSSQGSTDTRYFGPGTRLTVL.

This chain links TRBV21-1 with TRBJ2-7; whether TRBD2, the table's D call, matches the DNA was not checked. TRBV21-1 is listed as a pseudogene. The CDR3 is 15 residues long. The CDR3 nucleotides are TGTTCCAGCAGCCCACTGACTAGCGGGAGAGGCGAGCAGTACTTC. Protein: CSSSPLTSGRGEQYF.

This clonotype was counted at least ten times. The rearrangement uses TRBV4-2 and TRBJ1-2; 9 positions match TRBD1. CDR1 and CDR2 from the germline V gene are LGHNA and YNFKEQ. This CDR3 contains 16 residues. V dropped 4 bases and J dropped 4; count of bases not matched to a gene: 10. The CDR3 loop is CASSPTHTGGGYGYTF. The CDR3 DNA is TGTGCCAGCAGCCCTACCCATACAGGGGGCGGCTATGGCTACACCTTC.

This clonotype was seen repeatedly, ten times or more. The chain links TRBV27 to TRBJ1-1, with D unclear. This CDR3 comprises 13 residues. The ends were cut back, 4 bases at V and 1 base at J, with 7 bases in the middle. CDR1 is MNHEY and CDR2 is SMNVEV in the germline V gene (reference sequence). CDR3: CASSSDGNTEAFF. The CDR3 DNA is TGTGCCAGCAGTTCGGACGGGAACACTGAAGCTTTCTTT.

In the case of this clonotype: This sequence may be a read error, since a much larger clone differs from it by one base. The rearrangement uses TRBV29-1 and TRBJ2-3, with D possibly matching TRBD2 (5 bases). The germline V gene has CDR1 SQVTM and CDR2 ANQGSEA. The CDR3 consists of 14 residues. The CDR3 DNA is TGCGGCGCCGGAGTGGGAGATATCGCTGATACGCAGTATTTT. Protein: CGAGVGDIADTQYF.

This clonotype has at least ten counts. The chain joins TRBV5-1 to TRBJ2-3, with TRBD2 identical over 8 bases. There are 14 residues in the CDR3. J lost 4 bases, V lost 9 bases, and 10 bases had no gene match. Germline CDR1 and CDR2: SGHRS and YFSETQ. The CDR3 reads CATKLSGISDTQYF. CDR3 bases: TGCGCCACCAAGCTTAGCGGGATCTCAGATACGCAGTATTTT.

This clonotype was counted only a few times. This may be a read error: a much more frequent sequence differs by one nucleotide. The CDR3 DNA sequence: TGCGCCAGCAGCAAAGATAACACCGTACCCGAGCAGTACTTC. Amino acid sequence: CASSKDNTVPEQYF. The chain joins TRBV4-3 to TRBJ2-7, with D unresolved. Per germline, CDR1 LGHNA and CDR2 YSLEER. This CDR3 has 14 residues.

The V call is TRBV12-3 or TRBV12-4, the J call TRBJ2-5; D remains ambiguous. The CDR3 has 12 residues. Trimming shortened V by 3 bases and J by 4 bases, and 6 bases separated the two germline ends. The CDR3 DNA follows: TGTGCCAGCAGTTTTCAGCGAGAGACCCAGTACTTC. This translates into CASSFQRETQYF.

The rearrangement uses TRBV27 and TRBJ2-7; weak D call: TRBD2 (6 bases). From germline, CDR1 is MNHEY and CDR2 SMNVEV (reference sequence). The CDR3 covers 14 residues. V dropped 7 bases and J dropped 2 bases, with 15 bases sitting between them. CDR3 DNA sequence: TGTGCCAGCAAGACAGCGGGCCGAGCCTACGAGCAGTACTTC. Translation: CASKTAGRAYEQYF.

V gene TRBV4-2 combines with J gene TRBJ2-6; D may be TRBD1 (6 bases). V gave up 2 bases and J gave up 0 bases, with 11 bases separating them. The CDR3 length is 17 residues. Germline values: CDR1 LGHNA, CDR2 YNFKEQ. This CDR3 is CASSQQGSSSGANVLTF. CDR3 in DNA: TGTGCCAGCAGCCAACAGGGGTCCTCCTCTGGGGCCAACGTCCTGACTTTC.

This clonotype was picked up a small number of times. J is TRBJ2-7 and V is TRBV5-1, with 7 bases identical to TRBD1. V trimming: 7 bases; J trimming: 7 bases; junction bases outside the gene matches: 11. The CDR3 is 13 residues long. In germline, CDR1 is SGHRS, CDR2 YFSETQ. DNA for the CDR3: TGCGCCAGCGGCCAGGGGGATGAAAAAGAGCAGTACTTC. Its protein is CASGQGDEKEQYF.

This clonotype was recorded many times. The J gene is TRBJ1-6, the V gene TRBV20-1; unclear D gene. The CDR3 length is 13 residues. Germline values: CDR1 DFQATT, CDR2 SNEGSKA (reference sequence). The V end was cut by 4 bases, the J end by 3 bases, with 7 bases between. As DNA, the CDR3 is TGCAGTGCTACCCACAGCTATAATTCACCCCTCCACTTT. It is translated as CSATHSYNSPLHF.

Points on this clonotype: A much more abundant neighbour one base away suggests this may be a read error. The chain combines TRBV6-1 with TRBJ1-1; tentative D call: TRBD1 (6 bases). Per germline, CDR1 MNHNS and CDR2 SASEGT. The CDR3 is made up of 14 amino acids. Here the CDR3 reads CVSSLTGENTEAFF. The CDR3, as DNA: TGTGTCAGCAGCCTGACAGGAGAGAACACTGAAGCTTTCTTT.

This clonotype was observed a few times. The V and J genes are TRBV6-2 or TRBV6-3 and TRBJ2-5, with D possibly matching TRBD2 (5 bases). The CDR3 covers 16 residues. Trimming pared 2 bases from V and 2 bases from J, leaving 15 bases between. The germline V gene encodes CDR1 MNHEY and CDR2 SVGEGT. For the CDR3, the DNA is TGTGCCAGCAGTTACGGCGCCCGACTATTACAAGAGACCCAGTACTTC. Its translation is CASSYGARLLQETQYF.